This T cell receptor beta chain was recorded in a study of PD-L1 blockade in urothelial cancer. At the level of the study: After treatment start, blood was analyzed at 3 weeks (second dose) and at 6 weeks. T cells numbered a median of approximately 150,000 in the blood samples. Broader study findings: Pretreatment clonality of the blood TCR repertoire below the median was predictive of superior survival.

In regard to this clone: Antigen unknown.

Using immunoSEQ multiplex PCR, the repertoire was profiled, and TCRdb retains in-frame clones only, with some absent. The sample lists about 74,000 clones, 80% to 85% occurring once. CDR3 size: 17 residues. Per the germline V gene, CDR1 is MGHRA and CDR2 is YSYEKL. J gave up 6 bases and V 0 bases, and 7 bases lay outside the gene matches. Patients were diagnosed with urothelial carcinoma, either locally advanced or metastatic. The sample in question was PBMCs, obtained around atezolizumab (anti-PD-L1) treatment. This chain joins TRBV4-1 and TRBJ2-1, with 11 bases matching TRBD2. This TCR derives from an older man with urothelial cancer. The CDR3 DNA is TGCGCCAGCAGCCAAGAGTCGACTAGCGGGACGGCCAATGAGCAGTTCTTC. Its protein is CASSQESTSGTANEQFF.